These 29 T cell receptor beta chains came from one sample sequenced in a study of shared clonotypes between healthy human individuals. Here immunoSEQ multiplex PCR was the method, and the copy in TCRdb shows in-frame clones only, minus some. The table records roughly 2.6 million clones, roughly 92% of them present only once. Sequenced: naive CD4+ T cells sorted from blood. Stated subset: CD45RA+ positively selected. The receptors were gathered from a man younger than 35 in good health.

The rearrangement uses TRBV2 and TRBJ2-1; a possible D gene is TRBD1 (5 bases). CDR3 length: 13 residues. The germline V gene has CDR1 SNHLY and CDR2 FYNNEI. Trimming removed 7 bases at V and 8 bases at J, with 15 bases between. DNA for the CDR3: TGTGCCAGCAACCCCGACCAGGGCGATGAGCAGTTCTTC. As protein: CASNPDQGDEQFF. Complete variable domain (other parts from reference TRBV2 and TRBJ2-1): EPEVTQTPSHQVTQMGQEVILRCVPISNHLYFYWYRQILGQKVEFLVSFYNNEISEKSEIFDDQFSVERPDGSNFTLKIRSTKLEDSAMYFCASNPDQGDEQFFGPGTRLTVL.

This clone was detected only once. The rearrangement links TRBV7-2 to TRBJ1-5; D is uncertain. The germline gives CDR1 SGHTA, CDR2 FQGNSA. Trimming took off 5 bases at V and 5 bases at J, with 10 bases between the two ends. The CDR3 sequence is 13 residues long. This CDR3 is CASSRWEDQPQHF. CDR3 bases: TGTGCCAGCAGCCGCTGGGAGGATCAGCCCCAGCATTTT.

The chain has TRBV7-8 and TRBJ2-1, with 8 positions matching TRBD2. The CDR3 is 13 amino acids. Germline loops: CDR1 SGHVS, CDR2 FQNEAQ. J lost 14 bases, V lost 1 base, and 7 bases had no gene match. The chain's CDR3 is CASSLVIGLAKFF. CDR3 sequence (DNA): TGTGCCAGCAGCTTAGTTATCGGACTAGCTAAGTTCTTC.

V gene TRBV28 combines with J gene TRBJ2-1; D is possibly TRBD2 (7 bases). The CDR3 contains 15 residues. V dropped 7 bases and J dropped 5 bases, with 18 bases sitting between them. Germline assignment: CDR1 MDHEN and CDR2 SYDVKM. Here the CDR3 reads CASTGGGGDHNEQFF. The CDR3 DNA reads TGTGCCAGCACCGGCGGGGGCGGGGACCACAATGAGCAGTTCTTC. Together with reference TRBV28 and TRBJ2-1, the CDR3 gives the full variable domain: DVKVTQSSRYLVKRTGEKVFLECVQDMDHENMFWYRQDPGLGLRLIYFSYDVKMKEKGDIPEGYSVSREKKERFSLILESASTNQTSMYLCASTGGGGDHNEQFFGPGTRLTVL.

This clone was counted a few times. The rearrangement uses TRBV18 and TRBJ1-1; no clear D gene. CDR1 is KGHSH, CDR2 LQKENI, per germline. The CDR3 is 15 residues long. V was clipped by 2 bases and J by 2 bases, with 12 bases between them. CDR3 residues: CASSPGILGNTEAFF. The CDR3 DNA reads TGTGCCAGCTCACCAGGGATTCTGGGCAACACTGAAGCTTTCTTT.

The chain recombines TRBV11-2 with TRBJ2-1; 8 nucleotides agree with TRBD2. V lost 2 bases, J lost 4 bases, and 10 bases stayed unmatched. CDR1 is SGHAT and CDR2 is FQNNGV in the germline V gene. CDR3 length equals 17 residues. The CDR3 loop reads CASSLKVRGTRYNEQFF. CDR3 DNA: TGTGCCAGCAGCTTAAAGGTCCGGGGGACTAGGTACAATGAGCAGTTCTTC.

The chain is built from TRBV5-1 and TRBJ1-1; tentatively, D is TRBD1 (6 bases). This CDR3 has 13 amino acids. Germline V CDR1 and CDR2: SGHRS, YFSETQ. The V and J ends lost 1 base and 4 bases respectively, with 8 bases between them. CDR3 DNA sequence: TGCGCCAGCAGCTTGAGGGGGACCACTGAAGCTTTCTTT. Translation: CASSLRGTTEAFF. Combining the CDR3 with reference TRBV5-1 and TRBJ1-1 gives the whole variable domain KAGVTQTPRYLIKTRGQQVTLSCSPISGHRSVSWYQQTPGQGLQFLFEYFSETQRNKGNFPGRFSGRQFSNSRSEMNVSTLELGDSALYLCASSLRGTTEAFFGQGTRLTVV.

The J gene is TRBJ2-7, the V gene TRBV28; 10 bases match TRBD1. J lost 4 bases, V lost 3 bases, and 6 bases had no gene match. The CDR3 extends over 15 amino acids. CDR1 MDHEN and CDR2 SYDVKM come from the germline V gene. The CDR3: CASSFTGQGGYEQYF. Written as DNA, the CDR3 is TGTGCCAGCAGTTTCACCGGACAGGGGGGATACGAGCAGTACTTC.

The chain recombines TRBV6-5 with TRBJ1-3; D remains ambiguous. The V end lost 2 bases, the J end lost 0 bases, and 11 bases lay between the germline ends. Germline assignment: CDR1 MNHEY and CDR2 SVGAGI. This CDR3 contains 16 residues. The CDR3 nucleotides are TGTGCCAGCAGTTACAGCGCGGACGGCTCTGGAAACACCATATATTTT. Translating it yields CASSYSADGSGNTIYF.

The chain joins TRBV5-4 to TRBJ1-1; D is perhaps TRBD1 (5 bases). Trimming stripped 5 bases from V and 1 base from J, with 9 bases between. Germline V gives CDR1 SGHNT, CDR2 YYREEE (reference sequence). This CDR3 spans 13 amino acids. The CDR3 DNA follows: TGTGCCAGCAGAAAACAGGAGAACACTGAAGCTTTCTTT. Encoded protein: CASRKQENTEAFF.

The chain employs TRBV30 and TRBJ1-3, with D possibly TRBD1 on 5 matching bases. In germline, CDR1 is GTSNPN, CDR2 SVGIG (reference sequence). CDR3 length equals 15 residues. The ends were cut back, 5 bases at V and 2 bases at J, with 16 bases in the middle. DNA of the CDR3: TGTGCCTGGTCTGCGGACAACCGGCCTGGAAACACCATATATTTT. Encoded protein: CAWSADNRPGNTIYF.

The V and J genes are TRBV7-9 and TRBJ2-3, with no clear D. V was cut by 8 bases and J by 5 bases, with 8 bases left in between. The CDR3 sequence is 11 residues long. The germline CDR1 and CDR2 sequences are SEHNR and FQNEAQ (reference sequence). CDR3 in amino acids: CASSVVDTQYF. Here the CDR3 DNA reads TGTGCCAGCTCCGTCGTAGATACGCAGTATTTT.

This chain uses TRBV6-6 with TRBJ2-3, with D perhaps being TRBD1 or TRBD2 (5 bases each). This CDR3 is 15 amino acids long. Germline V lookup: CDR1 MNHNY, CDR2 SVGAGI (reference sequence). V lost 5 bases, J lost 6 bases, and 18 bases lay in between. The CDR3 DNA reads as TGTGCCAGCAGTCCGGGACCCGCGGTTTCGGATACGCAGTATTTT. It codes for CASSPGPAVSDTQYF.

The V call is TRBV5-1, the J call TRBJ1-2, with a weak D call TRBD1 (5 bases). Trimming took 4 bases from V and 9 from J, leaving 16 bases between them. CDR1 is SGHRS, CDR2 YFSETQ, per germline. This CDR3 is 13 amino acids long. CDR3 sequence (DNA): TGCGCCAGCAGCCGGGACCTAGCAGCGAGCTACACCTTC. Its protein is CASSRDLAASYTF.

A word on this clone: At one end the junction does not follow the germline gene, possibly because of a read error. The CDR3 spells CASSSLAGGQEAQYF. CDR3 DNA: TGCGCCAGCAGCTCCCTGGCGGGGGGGCAAGAGGCCCAGTACTTC. V and J are TRBV5-1 and TRBJ2-5, with 9 nucleotides matching TRBD2. CDR3 size: 15 residues. The germline V gene has CDR1 SGHRS and CDR2 YFSETQ. Combining the CDR3 with reference TRBV5-1 and TRBJ2-5 gives the whole variable domain KAGVTQTPRYLIKTRGQQVTLSCSPISGHRSVSWYQQTPGQGLQFLFEYFSETQRNKGNFPGRFSGRQFSNSRSEMNVSTLELGDSALYLCASSSLAGGQEAQYFGPGTRLLVL.

Comment on this clone: Other nucleotide sequences in the sample specify the same CDR3. The rearrangement uses TRBV9 and TRBJ2-3, with TRBD2 matching over 7 bases. The CDR3 is 16 amino acids. Germline lookup yields CDR1 SGDLS and CDR2 YYNGEE. Trimming took 0 bases from V and 0 from J; bases not matched to a gene: 4. CDR3 nucleotides: TGTGCCAGCAGCGTAGGACTAGCAGATAGCACAGATACGCAGTATTTT. This gives the protein CASSVGLADSTDTQYF.

V and J are TRBV9 and TRBJ2-7, with TRBD2 identical over 7 bases. V was pared by 0 bases and J by 3 bases, with 3 bases of the junction left unmatched. The CDR3 loop spans 14 amino acids. From germline, CDR1 is SGDLS and CDR2 YYNGEE. DNA of the CDR3: TGTGCCAGCAGCGTAGGACTAGCCCACTACGAGCAGTACTTC. Its protein product is CASSVGLAHYEQYF.

V is TRBV7-2 and J is TRBJ1-2; 7 positions match TRBD1. This CDR3 is built from 15 residues. The V gene's germline CDR1 is SGHTA and CDR2 FQGNSA. V shed 5 bases, J shed 5 bases, and the junction held 11 bases outside the gene matches. Here the CDR3 DNA reads TGTGCCAGCAGCCTTTCCCGGGACAGCGTTTATGGCTACACCTTC. Translated, it gives CASSLSRDSVYGYTF.

V and J are TRBV12-5 and TRBJ1-2, with D uncertain. CDR3 size: 11 residues. CDR1 and CDR2 (germline): LGHNT, FRNRAP. The V end lost 6 bases, the J end lost 2 bases, and 4 bases lay between the germline ends. The CDR3 DNA sequence: TGTGCTAGTGGAGGGAACTATGGCTACACCTTC. As protein: CASGGNYGYTF.

The chain has TRBV30 and TRBJ2-3; 7 nucleotides agree with TRBD1. Germline lookup yields CDR1 GTSNPN and CDR2 SVGIG (reference sequence). The CDR3 covers 15 residues. Trimming removed 1 base from V and 4 bases from J; junction bases left unmatched: 8. CDR3 nucleotide sequence: TGTGCCTGGAGTGAAGGGCAGGGGGATCCAGATACGCAGTATTTT. Protein: CAWSEGQGDPDTQYF.

The chain uses TRBV5-1 and TRBJ2-7; no reliable D call. V was cut by 0 bases and J by 2 bases, with 6 bases left in between. The germline V gene encodes CDR1 SGHRS and CDR2 YFSETQ. The CDR3 is 13 residues long. The CDR3 DNA follows: TGCGCCAGCAGCTTGGGGGTTGCCTACGAGCAGTACTTC. Translated: CASSLGVAYEQYF.

This clone was seen more than once but under ten times. The gene calls are TRBV2 and TRBJ1-2; D is unclear. CDR3 length: 10 amino acids. V was shortened by 3 bases and J by 14 bases, with 10 bases between the two germline ends. Germline-derived CDR1 and CDR2 are SNHLY and FYNNEI. The CDR3 nucleotides are TGTGCCAGCAGTGAGCAGTCTAAAACCTTC. Translation: CASSEQSKTF.

The chain links TRBV4-1 to TRBJ2-3; D is perhaps TRBD2 (5 bases). The V gene's germline CDR1 is MGHRA and CDR2 YSYEKL. Trimming cost V 0 bases and J 0 bases, with 10 bases left between them. The CDR3 has 16 residues. CDR3 residues: CASSQESAVSTDTQYF. CDR3 sequence (DNA): TGCGCCAGCAGCCAAGAGTCAGCGGTTAGCACAGATACGCAGTATTTT.

V and J are TRBV4-1 and TRBJ2-7; D unresolved. The CDR3 is 14 amino acids. Trimming pared 3 bases from V and 10 bases from J, leaving 19 bases between. From germline, CDR1 is MGHRA and CDR2 YSYEKL. CDR3 nucleotide sequence: TGCGCCAGCAGCCAGGAACCCTCGGGCCCCTCTCAGTACTTC. Translation gives CASSQEPSGPSQYF.

V is TRBV30 and J is TRBJ2-1; D unclear. Germline V gene data show CDR1 as GTSNPN and CDR2 as SVGIG (reference sequence). The CDR3 length is 13 residues. The V end was cut by 0 bases, the J end by 8 bases, with 11 bases between. The DNA for the CDR3 is TGTGCCTGGAGTGTAAGACCTTACTATGAGCAGTTCTTC. It translates to CAWSVRPYYEQFF.

This clone was seen only a few times. CDR3 sequence: CASSLTGASLYGYTF. CDR3 nucleotide sequence: TGTGCCAGCAGTTTGACAGGGGCCAGCCTCTATGGCTACACCTTC. This sequence joins TRBV6-5 and TRBJ1-2; 8 bases line up with TRBD1. After removal of 4 bases from V and 4 bases from J, the junction contained 8 bases not matched to a gene. CDR3 length: 15 residues. Germline V gives CDR1 MNHEY, CDR2 SVGAGI.

This rearrangement joins TRBV6-5 to TRBJ1-1; D unclear. Per the germline V gene, CDR1 is MNHEY and CDR2 is SVGAGI. Trimming removed 0 bases from V and 4 bases from J, with 12 bases in between. The CDR3 length is 15 residues. CDR3 DNA: TGTGCCAGCAGTTACTCGAACCGACGGTCCACTGAAGCTTTCTTT. This translates into CASSYSNRRSTEAFF.

The chain carries TRBV18 and TRBJ1-2; 7 bases fit TRBD1. Per the germline V gene, CDR1 is KGHSH and CDR2 is LQKENI. This CDR3 has 12 amino acids. After removal of 6 bases from V and 3 bases from J, the junction contained 1 base not matched to a gene. DNA for the CDR3: TGTGCCAGCTCCGACAGGGACTATGGCTACACCTTC. As protein: CASSDRDYGYTF.

The V and J genes are TRBV19 and TRBJ2-1; 7 positions agree with TRBD2. The CDR3 length is 17 residues. V was pared by 2 bases and J by 1 base, with 8 bases of the junction left unmatched. The germline V gene has CDR1 LNHDA and CDR2 SQIVND (reference sequence). This CDR3 is CASSISRGSGSYNEQFF. The CDR3 DNA sequence: TGTGCCAGTAGTATATCCCGCGGGAGCGGTTCCTACAATGAGCAGTTCTTC.